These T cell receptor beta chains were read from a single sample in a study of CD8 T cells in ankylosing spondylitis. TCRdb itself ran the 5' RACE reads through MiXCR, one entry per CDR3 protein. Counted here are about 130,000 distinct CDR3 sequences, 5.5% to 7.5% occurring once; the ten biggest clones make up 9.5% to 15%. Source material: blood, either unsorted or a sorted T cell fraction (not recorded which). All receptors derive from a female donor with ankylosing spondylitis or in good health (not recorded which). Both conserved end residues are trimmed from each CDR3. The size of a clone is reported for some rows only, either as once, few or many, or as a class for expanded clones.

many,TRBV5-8,ASSPGLLTYNEQF
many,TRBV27,ASSPGTGGKDTQY
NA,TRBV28,ASINAGTHQPQH
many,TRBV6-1,ASSEGTRYGYT
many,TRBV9,ASSADLTSGGANEQF
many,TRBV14,ASSQDRTTGNTIY
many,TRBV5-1,ASSFQGEAGNTIY
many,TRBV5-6,ASSLAGTGVYEQY
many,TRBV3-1,ASSQGLAVNTGELF
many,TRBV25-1,ASSEQRPNTEAF
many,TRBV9,ASSGPGMWDEQF
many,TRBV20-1,SARQGEGQPQH
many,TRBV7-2,ASSLDRARSYGYT
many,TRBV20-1,SARFMNTEAF
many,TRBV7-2,ASSPTSRYYTGELF
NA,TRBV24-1,GTSDLLTISGSGGLNTEAF
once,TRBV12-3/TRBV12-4,ASSGQGRGYGYT
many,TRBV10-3,ASGTGVLGYT
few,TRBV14,ASSQRDRVQETQY
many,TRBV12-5,ASGLVQGVQPQH
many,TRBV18,ASSPLGGSNTEAF
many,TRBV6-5,ASSYLGGVYNEQF
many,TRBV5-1,ASSGMDRMNTEAF
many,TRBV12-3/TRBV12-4,ASTPDRRNTEAF
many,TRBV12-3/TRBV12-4,ASSQGSSGANVLT
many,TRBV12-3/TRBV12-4,ASSSYSFSYEQY
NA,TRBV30,ASSGGEADTQY